A single TCR beta chain is shown here with its context. It has no known antigen specificity. One base away there is no much larger clone; base qualities are not given. This sample is part of a study of untreated major depressive disorder (dated by TCRdb to 2017 to 2018). In the study overall: A cross-sectional case-control design was used to compare T cell phenotype and TCR repertoire between antidepressant-free major depressive disorder patients and individually matched non-depressed controls. Sequencing followed up flow-cytometry Vbeta 5.1, Vbeta 11 and Vbeta 22 usage differences observed in the whole cohort. Findings and caveats that apply to the study as a whole: Because of the strict matching and exclusion criteria, the study sample was comparatively small, which limits how generalizable the findings are. Higher TRBV05-01 (Vbeta 5.1) usage among CD4+ T cells of depressed patients compared with controls was confirmed by sequencing, with p = 0.040 in a one-tailed test. In the sequencing data, TRBV25-01 and TRBV02-01 usage matched the flow-cytometry pattern without reaching statistical significance. In every sequenced subject, the top five TRBV05-01 clones were all identified as private clones. The sequencing comparisons used one-tailed planned tests on only three preselected Vbeta families.

Every depressed patient was matched in pairs with a non-depressed control on sex, age, current smoking status and body mass index. Every participant in the study was of European descent. No current or lifetime mood disorder was present in controls, and Quick Inventory of Depressive Symptoms-Self Report scores of 5 or less were recorded for controls. Major medical conditions, Axis I/II comorbidities, regular medication or illicit drug use, and drinking over 100 g alcohol a week were all grounds for excluding any participant. Roughly 30 ml of peripheral blood was drawn into EDTA tubes from each participant. Thawed PBMCs underwent magnetic negative selection with the BD IMag Human CD4 T Lymphocyte Enrichment Set to purify CD4+ T cells. Flow cytometry confirmed that the CD4+ enrichment method typically gave roughly 95% purity. A subgroup of four to six case-control pairs, chosen blind to chemokine receptor expression and flow-cytometric repertoire skewing results, underwent TCRbeta sequencing. Every blood sample was taken in the morning at 8:00 a.m., and Ficoll-Hypaque gradient centrifugation was used to isolate PBMCs. PBMCs were gradually cooled to -80 degrees C for cryopreservation and then kept in liquid nitrogen until assay.

CDR1 and CDR2, looked up from the germline V gene, are SGHRS and YFSETQ. Spanning cysteine to phenylalanine, the CDR3 consists of 15 amino acids. The DNA shown is the 45-base CDR3, in frame from base 1. Trimming removed 0 bases from V and 5 bases from J, leaving 14 bases between the germline ends. The Qiagen DNeasy Blood and Tissue Kit was used to extract total genomic DNA from purified CD4+ T cells. Amplification and sequencing of the TCRbeta CDR3 region, as defined according to IMGT, were carried out with immunoSEQ immunosequencing protocols. The original pipeline was this. Preprocessing of raw sequence data for PCR and sequencing error correction was performed by the immunoSEQ service. The sequence data were loaded into the immunoSEQ Analyzer and then analyzed further using VDJtools v1.0.7. Patient-control differences were tested with the paired Wilcoxon signed-rank test. Drawn from immuneACCESS, this table holds only the in-frame rearrangements with V and J called that TCRdb kept. Clones are partly lost; checked studies trace under half to an unresolved V gene and leave the rest unexplained. V, J and clone size reflect that table, while D and trimming were determined from the DNA. Here the sample has more than 20,000 clones; roughly 93% occur a single time. Roughly 0.31% of the sample is in the top ten clones.

Sequencing was done on a sample of CD4+ T cells from PBMCs. The chain is made from TRBV5-1 and TRBJ1-2; D gene: possibly TRBD1, on 6 matching bases. The sequence was collected from a man in his thirties or forties in good health. The CDR3 region reads CASSLAGRGRYGYTF. The DNA is as follows: TGCGCCAGCAGCTTGGCGGGCAGGGGCAGGTATGGCTACACCTTC.